This TCR beta chain was retrieved from a study of Ad26.COV2.S vaccination and SARS-CoV-2 variants. The study, taken as a whole, reports: Substantial breadth was reported for post-vaccination spike-specific CD8+ and CD4+ T cells.

With regard to this clone: The antigen remains unidentified.

Assay used: immunoSEQ multiplex PCR; TCRdb lists only in-frame clones, some missing. The sample lists 440,000 or so clones, about 90% seen once, with less than 2% in the top ten. Treatment of the sample: over 15 received Ad26.COV2.S at low or high dose, single or two shots; several received placebo; per-sample allocation not given. Samples analyzed were those drawn on day 63 after the first vaccine or placebo injection. As its vector, the vaccine had Ad26, which expressed Wuhan-strain SARS-CoV-2 spike. The V gene lost 6 bases and the J gene lost 0 bases, with 12 bases spanning the gap. From germline, CDR1 is WSHSY and CDR2 SAAADI. This CDR3 region has 15 residues.

Sample: peripheral blood, taken in a trial of Ad26.COV2.S vaccine versus placebo. The sequence was collected from a person between 18 and 59 years old who received the Ad26.COV2.S COVID-19 vaccine or a placebo. The rearrangement uses TRBV10-2 and TRBJ2-1, with D uncertain. In nucleotides, the CDR3 is TGCGCCAGCAGCCCCACAAGGAGCTCCTACAATGAGCAGTTCTTC. Amino acid sequence: CASSPTRSSYNEQFF.